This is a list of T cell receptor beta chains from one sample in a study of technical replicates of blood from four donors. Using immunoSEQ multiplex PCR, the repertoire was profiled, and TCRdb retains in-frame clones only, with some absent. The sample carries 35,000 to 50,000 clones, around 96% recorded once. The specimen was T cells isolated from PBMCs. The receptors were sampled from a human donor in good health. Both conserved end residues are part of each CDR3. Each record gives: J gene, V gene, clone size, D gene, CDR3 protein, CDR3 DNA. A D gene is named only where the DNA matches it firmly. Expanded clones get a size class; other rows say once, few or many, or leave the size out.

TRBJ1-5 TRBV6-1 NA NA CASSEGAEGGQPQHF TGTGCCAGCAGTGAAGGGGCAGAAGGAGGTCAGCCCCAGCATTTT
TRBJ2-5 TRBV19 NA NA CASSMGAETQYF TGTGCCAGTAGTATGGGGGCGGAGACCCAGTACTTC
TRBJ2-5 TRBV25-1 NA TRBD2 CASSKGLAGVETQYF TGTGCCAGCAGTAAGGGACTAGCGGGAGTAGAGACCCAGTACTTC
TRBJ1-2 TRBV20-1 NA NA CSARTGRGYTF TGCAGTGCTAGAACAGGGCGCGGCTACACCTTC
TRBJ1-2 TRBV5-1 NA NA CASSPGTSLHGYTF TGCGCCAGCAGCCCCGGGACATCCCTACATGGCTACACCTTC
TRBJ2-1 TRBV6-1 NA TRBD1 CASSKGTVNEQFF TGTGCCAGTTCAAAAGGGACAGTTAATGAGCAGTTCTTC
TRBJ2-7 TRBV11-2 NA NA CASSTVQGHEQYF TGTGCCAGCAGCACAGTACAGGGTCACGAGCAGTACTTC
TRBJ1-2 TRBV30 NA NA CAWSGPGGAEGYTF TGTGCCTGGAGTGGCCCCGGAGGCGCGGAGGGCTACACCTTC
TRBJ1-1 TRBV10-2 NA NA CASSESVFKGVNTEAFF TGCGCCAGCAGTGAGTCGGTGTTTAAAGGGGTGAACACTGAAGCTTTCTTT
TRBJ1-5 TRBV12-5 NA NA CASGQGDQPQHF TGTGCTAGTGGACAGGGTGATCAGCCCCAGCATTTT
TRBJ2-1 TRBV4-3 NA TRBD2 CASSQVGGGSPGHEQFF TGCGCCAGCAGCCAAGTTGGGGGAGGGTCGCCGGGTCATGAGCAGTTCTTC
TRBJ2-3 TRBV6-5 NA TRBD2 CASSSGRGTDTQYF TGTGCCAGCAGTAGCGGGAGAGGAACAGATACGCAGTATTTT
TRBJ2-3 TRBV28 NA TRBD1 CASEDRGRGTQYF TGTGCCAGCGAGGACAGGGGTAGAGGTACGCAGTATTTT
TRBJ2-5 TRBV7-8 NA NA CASSLGAGQETQYF TGTGCCAGCAGCTTAGGTGCGGGTCAAGAGACCCAGTACTTC
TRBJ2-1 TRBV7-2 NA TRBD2 CASSLVGTSGIDEQFF TGTGCCAGCAGCTTAGTTGGGACTAGCGGAATAGATGAGCAGTTCTTC
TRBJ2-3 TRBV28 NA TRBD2 CASSFSGSGTDTQYF TGTGCCAGCAGTTTTAGCGGGAGCGGCACAGATACGCAGTATTTT
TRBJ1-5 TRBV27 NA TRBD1 CASRRDSQFNQPQHF TGTGCCAGCCGACGGGACAGTCAGTTCAATCAGCCCCAGCATTTT
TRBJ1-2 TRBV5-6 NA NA CASSREGSYGYTF TGTGCCAGCAGCCGAGAGGGTAGCTATGGCTACACCTTC
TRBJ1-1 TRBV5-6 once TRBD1 CASSLEVCWDRACETEAFF TGTGCCAGCAGCTTGGAAGTTTGTTGGGACAGGGCTTGTGAAACTGAAGCTTTCTTT
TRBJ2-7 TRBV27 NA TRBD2 CASSLLAGAGEQYF TGTGCCAGCAGCCTACTAGCGGGAGCCGGCGAGCAGTACTTC
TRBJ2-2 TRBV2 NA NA CASLQGNTGELFF TGTGCCAGCCTTCAGGGAAACACCGGGGAGCTGTTTTTT
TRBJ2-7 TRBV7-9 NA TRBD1 CASSRGSYEQYF TGTGCCAGTAGCAGGGGGTCCTACGAGCAGTACTTC
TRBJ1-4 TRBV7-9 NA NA CASSLNSQTSEKLFF TGTGCCAGCAGCTTAAACAGTCAAACAAGTGAAAAACTGTTTTTT
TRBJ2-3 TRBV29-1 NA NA CSVLGTEAITQYF TGCAGCGTTTTGGGGACTGAGGCGATAACGCAGTATTTT
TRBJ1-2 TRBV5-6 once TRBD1 CASSLQARDRAGYTF TGTGCCAGCAGCTTGCAAGCTAGGGACAGGGCTGGCTACACCTTC
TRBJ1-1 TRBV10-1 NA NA CASSPGGDWMNTEAFF TGCGCCAGCAGCCCTGGGGGGGATTGGATGAACACTGAAGCTTTCTTT
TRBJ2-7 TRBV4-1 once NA CASSQDRQAAYEQYF TGCGCCAGCAGCCAAGATCGGCAGGCTGCGTACGAGCAGTACTTC
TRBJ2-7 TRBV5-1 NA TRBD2 CASSLWGGRVFYEQYF TGCGCCAGCAGCTTGTGGGGCGGGAGGGTATTCTACGAGCAGTACTTC
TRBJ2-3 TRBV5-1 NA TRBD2 CASSLSSGRTDTQYF TGCGCCAGCAGCTTGTCTAGCGGGAGGACAGATACGCAGTATTTT
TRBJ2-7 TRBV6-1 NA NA CASSELISYEQYF TGTGCCAGCAGTGAGTTAATCTCCTACGAGCAGTACTTC
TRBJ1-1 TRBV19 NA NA CASGGVDVMNTEAFF TGTGCCAGTGGGGGGGTAGATGTTATGAACACTGAAGCTTTCTTT
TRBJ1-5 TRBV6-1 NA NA CASSEVSDWPLSNQPQHF TGTGCCAGCAGTGAAGTATCCGATTGGCCGCTGAGCAATCAGCCCCAGCATTTT
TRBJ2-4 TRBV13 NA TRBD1 CASSNPILQGAKNIQYF TGTGCCAGCAGCAACCCAATACTACAGGGGGCCAAAAACATTCAGTACTTC
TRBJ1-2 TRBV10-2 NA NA CASSESGVVEGF TGCGCCAGCAGTGAGTCGGGAGTGGTCGAGGGCTTC
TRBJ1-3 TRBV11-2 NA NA CASSLIAPGYSGNTIYF TGTGCCAGCAGCTTAATTGCTCCGGGATACTCTGGAAACACCATATATTTT
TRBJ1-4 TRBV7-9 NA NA CASSLAVRQATNEKLFF TGTGCCAGCAGCTTAGCAGTAAGGCAGGCAACTAATGAAAAACTGTTTTTT
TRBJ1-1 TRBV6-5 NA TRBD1 CASSRTGARHTEAFF TGTGCCAGCAGTCGCACAGGGGCTCGGCACACTGAAGCTTTCTTT
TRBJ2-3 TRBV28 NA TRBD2 CASSRGEGPDTQYF TGTGCCAGCAGTCGGGGGGAAGGGCCAGATACGCAGTATTTT
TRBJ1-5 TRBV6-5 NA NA CASSRGIGNQPQHF TGTGCCAGCTCCAGGGGCATCGGCAATCAGCCCCAGCATTTT
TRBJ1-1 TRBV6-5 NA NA CASTAGDTEAFF TGTGCCAGCACGGCAGGGGACACTGAAGCTTTCTTT
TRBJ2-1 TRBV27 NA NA CASVSYREDFHNEQFF TGTGCCAGCGTCAGCTATAGGGAGGACTTCCACAATGAGCAGTTCTTC
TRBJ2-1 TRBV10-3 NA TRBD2 CATNGGTHNEQFF TGTGCCACCAACGGGGGGACGCACAATGAGCAGTTCTTC
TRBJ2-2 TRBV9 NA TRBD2 CASSVSAGDITGELFF TGTGCCAGCAGCGTTTCAGCGGGAGATATCACCGGGGAGCTGTTTTTT
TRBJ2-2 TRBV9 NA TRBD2 CASSVEVAGATGELFF TGTGCCAGCAGCGTAGAAGTAGCGGGAGCCACCGGGGAGCTGTTTTTT
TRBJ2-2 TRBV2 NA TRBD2 CASSQLAGGGISGELFF TGTGCCAGCAGCCAACTAGCGGGAGGCGGAATTAGCGGGGAGCTGTTTTTT
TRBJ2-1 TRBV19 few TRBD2 CASSSIAGFWQFF TGTGCCAGTAGTTCCATAGCGGGTTTTTGGCAGTTCTTC